This T cell receptor (beta chain) was sequenced during a study of spatial heterogeneity in lung cancer. Turning to the study itself: For the average unique TCR and UMI combination, more than 8.5 occurrences appeared in raw reads.

Regarding the study as a whole: Whereas they appeared in blood less at follow-up, ubiquitous expanded tumor TCRs appeared there more at resection.

This CDR3 has 17 amino acids. Germline CDR1 SGHAT, CDR2 FQNNGV. V was cut by 5 bases and J by 3 bases, with 22 bases left in between. The presence of a unique molecular identifier marked each TCR cDNA molecule. Using its own MiXCR run on the 5' RACE reads, TCRdb lists one record per CDR3 protein. In the table there are fewer than 55,000 distinct CDR3 sequences, roughly 7.4% of which are singletons. Noted time point: blood at routine non-recurrence follow-up after resection. From tumor, nontumor lung or frozen PBMC, whole RNA was taken unsorted for sequencing. Concerning this clonotype: Antigen: not known.

The sequence derives from a female donor with early-stage non-small cell lung cancer. The V gene is TRBV11-2, the J gene TRBJ1-1; tentative D call: TRBD1 (6 bases). The input for sequencing was PBMCs, taken at follow-up. CDR3 DNA sequence: TGTGCCAGCAGCACAGGGACGGTCAAGTTTTTTGACACTGAAGCTTTCTTT. The encoded protein is CASSTGTVKFFDTEAFF.